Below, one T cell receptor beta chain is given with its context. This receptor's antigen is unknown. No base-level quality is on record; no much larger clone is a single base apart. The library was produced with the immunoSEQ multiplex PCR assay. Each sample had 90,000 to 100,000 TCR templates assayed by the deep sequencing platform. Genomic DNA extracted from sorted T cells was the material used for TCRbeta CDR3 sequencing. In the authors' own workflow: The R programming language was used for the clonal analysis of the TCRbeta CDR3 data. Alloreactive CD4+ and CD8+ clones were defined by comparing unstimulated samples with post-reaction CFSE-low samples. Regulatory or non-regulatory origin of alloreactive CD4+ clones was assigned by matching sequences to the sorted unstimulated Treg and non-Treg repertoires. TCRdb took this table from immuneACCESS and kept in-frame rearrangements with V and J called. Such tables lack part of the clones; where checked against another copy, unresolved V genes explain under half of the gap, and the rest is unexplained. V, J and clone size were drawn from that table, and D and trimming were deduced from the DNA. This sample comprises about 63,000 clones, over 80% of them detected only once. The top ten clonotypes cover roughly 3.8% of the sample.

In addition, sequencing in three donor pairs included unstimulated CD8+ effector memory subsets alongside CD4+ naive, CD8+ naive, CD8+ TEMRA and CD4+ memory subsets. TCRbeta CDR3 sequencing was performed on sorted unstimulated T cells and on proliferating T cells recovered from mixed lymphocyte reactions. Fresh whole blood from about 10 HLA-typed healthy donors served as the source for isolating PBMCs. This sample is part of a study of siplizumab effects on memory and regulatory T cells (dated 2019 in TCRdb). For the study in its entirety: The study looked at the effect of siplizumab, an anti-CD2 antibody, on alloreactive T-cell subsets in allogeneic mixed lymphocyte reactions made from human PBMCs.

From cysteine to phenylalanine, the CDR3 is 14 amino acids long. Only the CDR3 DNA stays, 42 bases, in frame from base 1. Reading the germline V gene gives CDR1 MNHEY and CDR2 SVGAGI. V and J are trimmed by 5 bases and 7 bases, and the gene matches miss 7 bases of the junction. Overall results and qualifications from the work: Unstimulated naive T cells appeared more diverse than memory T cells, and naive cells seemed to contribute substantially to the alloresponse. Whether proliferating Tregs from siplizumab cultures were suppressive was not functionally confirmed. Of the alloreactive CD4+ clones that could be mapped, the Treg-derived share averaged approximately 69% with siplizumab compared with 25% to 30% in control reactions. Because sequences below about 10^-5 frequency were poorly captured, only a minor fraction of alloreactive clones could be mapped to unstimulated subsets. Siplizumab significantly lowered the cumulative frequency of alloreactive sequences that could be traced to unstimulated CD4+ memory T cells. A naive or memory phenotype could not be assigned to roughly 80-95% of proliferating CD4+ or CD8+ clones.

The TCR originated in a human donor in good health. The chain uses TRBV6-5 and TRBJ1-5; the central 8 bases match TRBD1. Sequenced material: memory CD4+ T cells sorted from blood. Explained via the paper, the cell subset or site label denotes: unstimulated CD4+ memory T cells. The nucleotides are TGTGCCAGCAGTACAGGACAGGGAGGACAGCCCCAGCATTTT. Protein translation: CASSTGQGGQPQHF.